Each of the 20 T cell receptor beta chains below was sequenced from the same sample in a study of T cells after yellow fever vaccination. TCRdb itself ran the 5' RACE reads through MiXCR, one entry per CDR3 protein. The sample records a few hundred thousand distinct CDR3 sequences, around 6.8% being singletons. The source material was PBMCs, sampled roughly 45 days after the first yellow fever vaccination. All receptors come from a man aged 18 to 30 who received the YFV17D yellow fever vaccine.

V is TRBV7-9 and J is TRBJ1-4, with D hard to call. This CDR3 is 15 amino acids long. V dropped 5 bases and J dropped 0 bases, with 10 bases sitting between them. Per the germline V gene, CDR1 is SEHNR and CDR2 is FQNEAQ (reference sequence). CDR3 region: CASSLPITTNEKLFF. The DNA of the CDR3 is TGTGCCAGCAGCCTCCCAATAACAACTAATGAAAAACTGTTTTTT. Full variable domain (remainder filled in from reference TRBV7-9 and TRBJ1-4): DTGVSQNPRHKITKRGQNVTFRCDPISEHNRLYWYRQTLGQGPEFLTYFQNEAQLEKSRLLSDRFSAERPKGSFSTLEIQRTEQGDSAMYLCASSLPITTNEKLFFGSGTQLSVL.

This clonotype was seen only a few times. V is TRBV10-2 and J is TRBJ1-2; D call uncertain. The CDR3 length is 15 residues. Trimming stripped 7 bases from V and 1 base from J, with 16 bases between. CDR1 is WSHSY, CDR2 SAAADI, per germline. The CDR3 protein is CASKGGPSHNYGYTF. The DNA of the CDR3 is TGCGCCAGCAAAGGAGGGCCGTCCCATAACTATGGCTACACCTTC.

This clonotype was picked up a small number of times. The chain couples TRBV7-2 to TRBJ2-5, with a possible D match to TRBD1 (6 bases). The germline V gene encodes CDR1 SGHTA and CDR2 FQGNSA. The CDR3 has 13 residues. V was shortened by 5 bases and J by 5 bases, with 12 bases between the two germline ends. CDR3 region: CASSKGGRETQYF. The DNA for the CDR3 is TGTGCCAGCAGCAAAGGGGGTCGGGAGACCCAGTACTTC.

V gene TRBV7-2 combines with J gene TRBJ2-2; D is perhaps TRBD1 or TRBD2 (5 bases each). The germline V gene has CDR1 SGHTA and CDR2 FQGNSA. This CDR3 has 15 amino acids. V gave up 2 bases and J gave up 4 bases, with 11 bases separating them. The CDR3 DNA reads as TGTGCCAGCAGCTTATACGGGGCCTTCACCGGGGAGCTGTTTTTT. Its translation is CASSLYGAFTGELFF. Filled out from reference TRBV7-2 and TRBJ2-2, the complete variable domain reads GAGVSQSPSNKVTEKGKDVELRCDPISGHTALYWYRQSLGQGLEFLIYFQGNSAPDKSGLPSDRFSAERTGGSVSTLTIQRTQQEDSAVYLCASSLYGAFTGELFFGEGSRLTVL.

The V call is TRBV7-2, the J call TRBJ2-1, with 9 bases lining up with TRBD1. With 5 bases clipped from V and 4 bases from J, the junction kept 9 bases outside the gene matches. Looked up from germline, CDR1 is SGHTA and CDR2 is FQGNSA. This CDR3 has 16 amino acids. For the CDR3, the DNA is TGTGCCAGCAGCGCGCGGACAGGGGAGGGGTACAATGAGCAGTTCTTC. Its protein product is CASSARTGEGYNEQFF.

This clonotype was observed at least ten times. This chain connects TRBV27 to TRBJ2-1; D perhaps matches TRBD2 (6 bases). The germline V gene encodes CDR1 MNHEY and CDR2 SMNVEV (reference sequence). The CDR3 has 15 residues. The germline V and J ends were trimmed by 2 bases and 8 bases, with 16 bases remaining between them. CDR3 sequence: CASSLAVIGSYEQFF. The CDR3 DNA reads as TGTGCCAGCAGTTTAGCGGTCATCGGGAGTTATGAGCAGTTCTTC.

CDR3 nucleotide sequence: TGCAGTGCTAGAGATGAGAGATACAATGAGCAGTTCTTC. It translates to CSARDERYNEQFF. This chain links TRBV20-1 with TRBJ2-1; no definite D call. The CDR3 extends over 13 amino acids. V was shortened by 0 bases and J by 4 bases, with 7 bases between the two germline ends. Germline CDR1 is DFQATT and CDR2 is SNEGSKA (reference sequence).

This clonotype was counted many times. The chain couples TRBV9 to TRBJ1-1; maybe TRBD1 (5 bases). CDR1 and CDR2 (germline): SGDLS, YYNGEE. V gave up 0 bases and J gave up 6 bases, with 12 bases separating them. The CDR3 covers 14 residues. CDR3 loop: CASSVGGDSAEAFF. The CDR3 DNA sequence: TGTGCCAGCAGCGTAGGAGGGGATAGCGCTGAAGCTTTCTTT.

This clonotype has a handful of counts. This chain connects TRBV12-3 or TRBV12-4 to TRBJ1-2; no reliable D call. With 4 bases removed from V and 5 bases from J, the gap between germline ends came to 11 bases. The CDR3 length is 13 residues. The CDR3 here is CASSYSNSYGYTF. The CDR3 DNA follows: TGTGCCAGCAGTTACAGTAATAGTTATGGCTACACCTTC.

The V gene is TRBV3-1, the J gene TRBJ2-5; TRBD2 matches at 12 bases. This CDR3 region has 16 residues. Germline lookup yields CDR1 LGHDT and CDR2 YNNKEL (reference sequence). The V segment lost 6 bases and the J segment 4 bases; nucleotides outside the gene matches: 9. The CDR3 region has the DNA TGTGCCAGCAGTCTACCGGGACTAGCGGGTCGAGAGACCCAGTACTTC. This encodes CASSLPGLAGRETQYF.

This clonotype showed up just a few times. The V call is TRBV5-6, the J call TRBJ1-6, with D perhaps TRBD1 (5 bases). From germline, CDR1 is SGHDT and CDR2 YYEEEE. The CDR3 totals 14 residues. The V end lost 2 bases, the J end lost 6 bases, and 9 bases lay between the germline ends. CDR3 in DNA: TGTGCCAGCAGCTTTAGACAGCCTAATTCACCCCTCCACTTT. Translated, it gives CASSFRQPNSPLHF.

The chain uses TRBV6-4 and TRBJ2-5, with 9 bases matching TRBD2. Germline CDR1 and CDR2: MRHNA and SNTAGT. The CDR3 contains 13 residues. With V trimmed by 4 bases and J by 4 bases, 1 base remained unmatched. CDR3 sequence (DNA): TGTGCCAGCAGTGCACTAGCGGGAGAGACCCAGTACTTC. This encodes CASSALAGETQYF.

The sample holds a few counts of this clonotype. This sequence joins TRBV7-6 and TRBJ2-1; D ambiguous. The CDR3 totals 14 residues. The germline CDR1 and CDR2 sequences are SGHVS and FNYEAQ. Trimming cost V 4 bases and J 6 bases, with 13 bases left between them. CDR3 coding DNA: TGTGCCAGCAGCTCAGGCCCCATGTCCAATGAGCAGTTCTTC. Amino acids: CASSSGPMSNEQFF.

This clonotype was picked up many times. This chain links TRBV5-1 with TRBJ2-7; D uncertain. The CDR3 totals 13 residues. The V end was cut by 1 base, the J end by 6 bases, with 11 bases between. Germline CDR1 is SGHRS and CDR2 is YFSETQ. The CDR3 here is CASSLNPWREQYF. In DNA, the CDR3 is TGCGCCAGCAGCTTGAATCCCTGGCGCGAGCAGTACTTC.

This clonotype came up a few times. The chain uses TRBV5-1 and TRBJ1-2; TRBD1 matches 7 bases. The junction had 3 bases not matched to a gene; V was cut back by 0 bases and J by 4 bases. Germline values: CDR1 SGHRS, CDR2 YFSETQ. This CDR3 spans 14 amino acids. CDR3 in DNA: TGCGCCAGCAGCTTGGACAGGGGCTTCTATGGCTACACCTTC. As protein: CASSLDRGFYGYTF.

This clonotype was picked up many times. The CDR3 protein is CAAAQPSHSDGYTF. The CDR3 nucleotides read TGTGCCGCAGCCCAACCCAGCCACAGCGATGGCTACACCTTC. V usage is TRBV28 and J usage is TRBJ1-2, with D uncertain. V lost 11 bases and J 6 bases, leaving 22 bases between the germline ends. This CDR3 spans 14 amino acids. Germline assignment: CDR1 MDHEN and CDR2 SYDVKM.

CDR3 coding DNA: TGTGCCAGCAGCTCGTCGGAACAGCGCACAGATACGCAGTATTTT. Amino acid sequence: CASSSSEQRTDTQYF. This chain connects TRBV5-4 to TRBJ2-3; D unclear. Germline CDR1 SGHNT, CDR2 YYREEE (reference sequence). The CDR3 extends over 15 amino acids. Trimming took 3 bases from V and 1 from J, leaving 12 bases between them.

This clonotype was seen ten or more times. The CDR3 reads CASSSLLADTQYF. CDR3 nucleotides: TGTGCCAGCAGTTCCTTATTGGCAGATACGCAGTATTTT. The chain employs TRBV12-3 or TRBV12-4 and TRBJ2-3, with D hard to call. Trimming shortened V by 4 bases and J by 4 bases, and 9 bases separated the two germline ends. This CDR3 spans 13 amino acids.

The chain combines TRBV7-2 with TRBJ2-5, with 9 bases lining up with TRBD2. J gave up 6 bases and V 1 base, and 9 bases lay outside the gene matches. The CDR3 spans 16 residues. Germline-derived CDR1 and CDR2 are SGHTA and FQGNSA. CDR3 nucleotides: TGTGCCAGCAGCTTAGATGCTACAGCGGGGGGTCAGACCCAGTACTTC. This encodes CASSLDATAGGQTQYF. Together with reference TRBV7-2 and TRBJ2-5, the CDR3 gives the full variable domain: GAGVSQSPSNKVTEKGKDVELRCDPISGHTALYWYRQSLGQGLEFLIYFQGNSAPDKSGLPSDRFSAERTGGSVSTLTIQRTQQEDSAVYLCASSLDATAGGQTQYFGPGTRLLVL.

The chain recombines TRBV6-5 with TRBJ1-1; a possible D gene is TRBD1 (5 bases). The V and J ends lost 2 bases and 1 base respectively, with 8 bases between them. The germline V gene encodes CDR1 MNHEY and CDR2 SVGAGI. The CDR3 length is 14 residues. The CDR3, as DNA: TGTGCCAGCAGTTACCGGGGCCCGAACACTGAAGCTTTCTTT. Translation gives CASSYRGPNTEAFF.